This T cell receptor beta chain was sequenced for a study of human T cells and chemical hapten exposure. Study results and limitations: PT1 expanded TCR counts and patch test score correlated positively.

The CDR3 has 13 residues. The V gene's germline CDR1 is SGHRS and CDR2 YFSETQ. With 2 bases clipped from V and 6 bases from J, the junction kept 4 bases outside the gene matches. TCRdb fed the RACE reads into MiXCR, producing one record per CDR3 protein. This table holds 180,000 or so distinct CDR3 sequences, roughly 15% found once. This clonotype was seen a handful of times. Its antigen is currently unknown. Time point denoted: patch test 1, 2 weeks after DPC sensitization. Indicated treatment: therapeutic diphenylcyclopropenone sensitization with weekly scalp DPC. This sample comprised whole blood, obtained in connection with sensitization to the hapten diphenylcyclopropenone (DPC). V and J are TRBV5-1 and TRBJ1-2, with 7 bases matching TRBD1. The clonotype was recovered from a woman aged 25 to 39 with alopecia areata. Some clones in this sample may be carry-over from other donors' samples. CDR3 protein: CASSLQDRDGYTF. Written as DNA, the CDR3 is TGCGCCAGCAGCTTACAAGACAGGGATGGCTACACCTTC.